The clone carrying this T cell receptor beta chain showed up many times. With a much larger clone just one base away, this may be a read error. The data were taken from a study of Graves' ophthalmopathy and Graves' hyperthyroidism. CDR1 is ENHRY and CDR2 is SYGVKD in the germline V gene. Trimming removed 10 bases from V and 5 bases from J, with 11 bases in between. The CDR3 covers 11 residues. TCR beta CDR3 amplification used RNA transcripts. Second-round multiplex PCR came after a first-round RT-PCR that employed HTBI primers. TCRdb redid the calling of the multiplex PCR reads with MiXCR, one entry per CDR3 protein. The data hold a few hundred thousand distinct CDR3 sequences, with about 18% observed a single time.

The receptor was derived from an adult woman with stable Graves' hyperthyroidism. The sequenced material came from peripheral blood. The chain recombines TRBV10-3 with TRBJ2-5; D may be TRBD1 (5 bases). This chain's CDR3 is CASRVGETQYF. CDR3 nucleotide sequence: TGTGCCAGCAGGGTGGGGGAGACCCAGTACTTC.